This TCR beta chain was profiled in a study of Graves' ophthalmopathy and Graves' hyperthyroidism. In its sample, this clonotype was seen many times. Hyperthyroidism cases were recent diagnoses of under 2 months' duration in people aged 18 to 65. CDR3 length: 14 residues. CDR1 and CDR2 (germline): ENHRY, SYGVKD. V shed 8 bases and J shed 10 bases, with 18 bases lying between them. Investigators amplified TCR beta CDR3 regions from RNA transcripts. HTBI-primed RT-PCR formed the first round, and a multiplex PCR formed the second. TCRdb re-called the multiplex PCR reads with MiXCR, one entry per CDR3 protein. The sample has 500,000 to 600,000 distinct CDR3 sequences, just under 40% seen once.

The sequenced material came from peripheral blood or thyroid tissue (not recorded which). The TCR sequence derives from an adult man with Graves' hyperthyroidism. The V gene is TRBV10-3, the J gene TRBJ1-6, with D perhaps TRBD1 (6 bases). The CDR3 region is CAIGDIGGQSPLHF. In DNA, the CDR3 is TGTGCCATCGGCGACATTGGGGGGCAATCACCCCTCCACTTT.